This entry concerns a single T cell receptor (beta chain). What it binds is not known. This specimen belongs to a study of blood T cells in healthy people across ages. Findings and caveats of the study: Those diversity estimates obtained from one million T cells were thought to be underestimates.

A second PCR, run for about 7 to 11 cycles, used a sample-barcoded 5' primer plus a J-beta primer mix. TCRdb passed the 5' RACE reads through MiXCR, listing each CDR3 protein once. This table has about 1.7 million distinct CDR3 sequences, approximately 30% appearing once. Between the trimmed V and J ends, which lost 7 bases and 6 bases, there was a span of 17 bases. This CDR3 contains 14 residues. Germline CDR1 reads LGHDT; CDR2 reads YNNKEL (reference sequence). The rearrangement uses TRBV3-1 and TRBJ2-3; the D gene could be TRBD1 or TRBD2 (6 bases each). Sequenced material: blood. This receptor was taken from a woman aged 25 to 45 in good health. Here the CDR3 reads CASKYGGGKDTQYF. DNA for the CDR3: TGTGCCAGCAAATACGGAGGGGGGAAGGATACGCAGTATTTT.